Below, 14 T cell receptor beta chains from the same sample are listed, as sequenced in a study of blood T cell repertoires in COVID-19. Generated by immunoSEQ multiplex PCR, the TCRdb table keeps only in-frame clones and is missing some. The table has about 170,000 clones, approximately 80% seen once. The sequenced sample was peripheral blood. The receptors were sampled from a man aged 60 to 75 with acute or convalescent COVID-19.

This chain links TRBV4-3 with TRBJ1-1, with no clear D. The CDR3 is 15 amino acids. With 0 bases removed from V and 1 base from J, the gap between germline ends came to 9 bases. Germline V gene sequence: CDR1 LGHNA, CDR2 YSLEER. The CDR3 reads CASSQDAVPNTEAFF. The DNA for the CDR3 is TGCGCCAGCAGCCAAGACGCAGTGCCGAACACTGAAGCTTTCTTT.

This clone was detected only a few times. This chain uses TRBV12-3 or TRBV12-4 with TRBJ1-1; maybe TRBD1 (6 bases). The CDR3 contains 12 residues. Trimming stripped 2 bases from V and 7 bases from J, with 8 bases between. The CDR3 loop is CASSLWGLEAFF. The CDR3 DNA follows: TGTGCCAGCAGTTTATGGGGGCTTGAAGCTTTCTTT.

The J gene is TRBJ2-3, the V gene TRBV12-3 or TRBV12-4; D not resolved. This CDR3 has 12 amino acids. The germline V and J ends were trimmed by 0 bases and 9 bases, with 7 bases remaining between them. The CDR3 here is CASSLAAQTQYF. In nucleotides, the CDR3 is TGTGCCAGCAGTTTAGCGGCTCAGACGCAGTATTTT.

The chain recombines TRBV23-1 with TRBJ1-4, with D possibly being TRBD1 (6 bases). TRBV23-1 is treated as an ORF (open reading frame) with a function not yet certain. There are 16 residues in the CDR3. Trimming took 3 bases from V and 7 from J, leaving 18 bases between them. CDR3 DNA: TGCGCCAGCAGTCAGGACAGCATCGGGGCTGCTGAAAAACTGTTTTTT. This codes for CASSQDSIGAAEKLFF.

This clone was seen a handful of times. The chain joins TRBV7-2 to TRBJ2-7; the match to TRBD1 covers 7 bases. The CDR3 length is 12 residues. After removal of 5 bases from V and 2 bases from J, the junction contained 0 bases not matched to a gene. Germline V gene data show CDR1 as SGHTA and CDR2 as FQGNSA. CDR3 DNA sequence: TGTGCCAGCAGCGACAGGGCCTACGAGCAGTACTTC. Protein sequence: CASSDRAYEQYF.

The V and J genes are TRBV29-1 and TRBJ1-4; possible D gene TRBD1, 5 bases. The CDR3 has 14 amino acids. Per the germline V gene, CDR1 is SQVTM and CDR2 is ANQGSEA. The V and J ends lost 5 bases and 0 bases respectively, with 10 bases between them. The CDR3 bases are TGCAGCGTTCGACAGAGTACAACTAATGAAAAACTGTTTTTT. It encodes CSVRQSTTNEKLFF. Together with reference TRBV29-1 and TRBJ1-4, the CDR3 gives the full variable domain: SAVISQKPSRDICQRGTSLTIQCQVDSQVTMMFWYRQQPGQSLTLIATANQGSEATYESGFVIDKFPISRPNLTFSTLTVSNMSPEDSSIYLCSVRQSTTNEKLFFGSGTQLSVL.

This rearrangement joins TRBV14 to TRBJ1-2; D unresolved. The length of the CDR3 is 13 residues. CDR1 SGHDN and CDR2 FVKESK come from the germline V gene. The V and J ends lost 2 bases and 2 bases respectively, with 6 bases between them. The CDR3 loop reads CASSQTENYGYTF. In nucleotides, the CDR3 is TGTGCCAGCAGCCAAACAGAGAACTATGGCTACACCTTC.

There are a few counts of this clone. The chain uses TRBV10-2 and TRBJ1-4; unclear D gene. Trimming took off 0 bases at V and 7 bases at J, with 12 bases between the two ends. Germline V CDR1 and CDR2: WSHSY, SAAADI. The CDR3 is 15 residues long. The CDR3, as DNA: TGCGCCAGCAGTGAGTCGCCAGGTTTTTCTGAAAAACTGTTTTTT. Translated: CASSESPGFSEKLFF.

The chain couples TRBV24-1 to TRBJ2-1; 9 bases line up with TRBD2. V lost 5 bases to trimming and J lost 9 bases; unmatched junction nucleotides: 4. The CDR3 is 13 amino acids. In germline, CDR1 is KGHDR, CDR2 SFDVKD. The CDR3 loop is CATSGAGGVEQFF. CDR3 nucleotides: TGTGCCACCAGTGGAGCGGGGGGCGTTGAGCAGTTCTTC.

This chain uses TRBV14 with TRBJ2-7, with D unresolved. Germline V gene data show CDR1 as SGHDN and CDR2 as FVKESK. The CDR3 is 16 residues long. Trimming shortened V by 1 base and J by 2 bases, and 15 bases separated the two germline ends. CDR3: CASSQGAPGSTYEQYF. The CDR3 bases are TGTGCCAGCAGCCAAGGAGCTCCCGGTAGTACCTACGAGCAGTACTTC.

The chain couples TRBV24-1 to TRBJ2-1; 9 bases match TRBD1. The CDR3 has 15 amino acids. Unmatched junction bases numbered 10, after V lost 7 bases and J lost 7 bases. Germline loops: CDR1 KGHDR, CDR2 SFDVKD. CDR3 DNA sequence: TGTGCCACCAGCCCCACAGGGGGCGGAAAAAATGAGCAGTTCTTC. Amino acids: CATSPTGGGKNEQFF.

This chain joins TRBV6-5 and TRBJ2-2, with D maybe TRBD2 (6 bases). The V gene's germline CDR1 is MNHEY and CDR2 SVGAGI. Trimming removed 11 bases from V and 7 bases from J, with 20 bases in between. CDR3 size: 14 residues. DNA for the CDR3: TGTGCCGGGGGGAAGAGCTTTTCGGGCGGGGAGCTGTTTTTT. Translation: CAGGKSFSGGELFF.

This sequence joins TRBV4-1 and TRBJ1-6, with unresolved D. V lost 1 base and J lost 7, with 14 bases in between. CDR1 is MGHRA, CDR2 YSYEKL, per germline. The CDR3 runs 16 residues. The DNA of the CDR3 is TGCGCCAGCAGCCAAGGAGCGGGAAGGAGGAATTCACCCCTCCACTTT. Its protein product is CASSQGAGRRNSPLHF.

This clone came up a few times. The gene calls are TRBV5-1 and TRBJ2-2, with D possibly matching TRBD1 (6 bases). The V end was cut by 4 bases, the J end by 2 bases, with 18 bases between. CDR3 length: 17 residues. The germline V gene encodes CDR1 SGHRS and CDR2 YFSETQ. The CDR3 DNA is TGCGCCAGCAGCGGGGGACATGCCGGGGTAAACACCGGGGAGCTGTTTTTT. This codes for CASSGGHAGVNTGELFF.